This T cell receptor beta chain is from a study of cytomegalovirus exposure and HLA in healthy donors. Overall study results and limits: Indistinguishable V segments, including TRBV6-2 and TRBV6-3, were excluded. Using a false discovery rate of 0.05, a later analysis showed that approximately 17,000 TCR beta sequences were associated with HLA alleles. Clonal expansion was found to be greater in HLA-associated TCR beta chains than in equally common others in a later analysis.

PCR primers comprised 60 Vbeta and 13 Jbeta primers. Assay: immunoSEQ multiplex PCR; the TCRdb copy retains only in-frame clones and omits some. In the table there are around 64,000 clones, about 74% of which are singletons. In regard to this clone: What it binds is not known.

Per germline, CDR1 MDHEN and CDR2 SYDVKM. The J segment lost 7 bases and the V segment lost 2 bases, leaving 15 bases of the junction unmatched. The CDR3 contains 18 residues. V usage is TRBV28 and J usage is TRBJ1-1; 11 nucleotides match TRBD1. The TCR comes from a young woman in good health and CMV-seropositive. The specimen was PBMCs. The CDR3 bases are TGTGCCAGCAGTTTAAACCCAACGGGACAGGGGGTCAAATTTGAAGCTTTCTTT. Translating gives CASSLNPTGQGVKFEAFF.